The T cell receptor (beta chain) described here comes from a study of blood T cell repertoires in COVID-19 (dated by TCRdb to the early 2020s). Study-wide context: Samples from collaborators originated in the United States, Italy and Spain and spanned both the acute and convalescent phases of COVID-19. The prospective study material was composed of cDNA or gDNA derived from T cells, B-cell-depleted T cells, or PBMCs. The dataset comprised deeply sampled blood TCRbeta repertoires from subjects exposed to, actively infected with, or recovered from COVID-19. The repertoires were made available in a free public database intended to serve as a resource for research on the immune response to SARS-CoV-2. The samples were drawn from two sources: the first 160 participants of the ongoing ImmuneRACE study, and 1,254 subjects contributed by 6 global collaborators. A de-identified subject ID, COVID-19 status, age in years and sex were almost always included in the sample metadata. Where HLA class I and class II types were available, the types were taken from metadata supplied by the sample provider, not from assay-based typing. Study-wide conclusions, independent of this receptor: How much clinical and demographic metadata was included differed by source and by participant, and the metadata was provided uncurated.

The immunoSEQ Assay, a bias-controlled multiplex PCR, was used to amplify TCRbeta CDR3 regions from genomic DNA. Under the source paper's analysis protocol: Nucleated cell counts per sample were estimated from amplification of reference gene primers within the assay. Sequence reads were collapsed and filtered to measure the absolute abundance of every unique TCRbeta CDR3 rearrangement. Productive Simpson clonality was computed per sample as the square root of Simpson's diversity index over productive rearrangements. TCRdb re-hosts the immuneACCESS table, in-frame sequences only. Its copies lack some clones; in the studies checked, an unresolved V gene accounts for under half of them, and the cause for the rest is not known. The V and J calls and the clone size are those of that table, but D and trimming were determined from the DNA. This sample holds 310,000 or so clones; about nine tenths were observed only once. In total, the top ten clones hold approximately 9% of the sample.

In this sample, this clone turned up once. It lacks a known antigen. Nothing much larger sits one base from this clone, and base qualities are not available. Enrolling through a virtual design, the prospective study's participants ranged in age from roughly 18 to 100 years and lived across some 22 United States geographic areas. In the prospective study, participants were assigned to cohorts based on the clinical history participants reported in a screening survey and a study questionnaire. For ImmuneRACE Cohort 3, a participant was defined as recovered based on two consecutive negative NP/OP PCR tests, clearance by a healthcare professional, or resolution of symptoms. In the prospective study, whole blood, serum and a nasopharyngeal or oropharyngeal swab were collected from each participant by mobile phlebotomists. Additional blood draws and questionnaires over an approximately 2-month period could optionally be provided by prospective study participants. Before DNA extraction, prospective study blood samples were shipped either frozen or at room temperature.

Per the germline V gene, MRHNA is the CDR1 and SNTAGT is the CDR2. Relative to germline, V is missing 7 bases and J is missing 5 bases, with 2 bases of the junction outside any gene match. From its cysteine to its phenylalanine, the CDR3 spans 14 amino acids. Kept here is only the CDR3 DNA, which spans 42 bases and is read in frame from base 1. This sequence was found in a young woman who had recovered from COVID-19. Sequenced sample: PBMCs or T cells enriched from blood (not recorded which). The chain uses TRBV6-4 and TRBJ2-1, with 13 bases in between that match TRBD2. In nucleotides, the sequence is TGTGCCAGCAAGGGACTAGCGGGGAACAATGAGCAGTTCTTC. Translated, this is CASKGLAGNNEQFF.